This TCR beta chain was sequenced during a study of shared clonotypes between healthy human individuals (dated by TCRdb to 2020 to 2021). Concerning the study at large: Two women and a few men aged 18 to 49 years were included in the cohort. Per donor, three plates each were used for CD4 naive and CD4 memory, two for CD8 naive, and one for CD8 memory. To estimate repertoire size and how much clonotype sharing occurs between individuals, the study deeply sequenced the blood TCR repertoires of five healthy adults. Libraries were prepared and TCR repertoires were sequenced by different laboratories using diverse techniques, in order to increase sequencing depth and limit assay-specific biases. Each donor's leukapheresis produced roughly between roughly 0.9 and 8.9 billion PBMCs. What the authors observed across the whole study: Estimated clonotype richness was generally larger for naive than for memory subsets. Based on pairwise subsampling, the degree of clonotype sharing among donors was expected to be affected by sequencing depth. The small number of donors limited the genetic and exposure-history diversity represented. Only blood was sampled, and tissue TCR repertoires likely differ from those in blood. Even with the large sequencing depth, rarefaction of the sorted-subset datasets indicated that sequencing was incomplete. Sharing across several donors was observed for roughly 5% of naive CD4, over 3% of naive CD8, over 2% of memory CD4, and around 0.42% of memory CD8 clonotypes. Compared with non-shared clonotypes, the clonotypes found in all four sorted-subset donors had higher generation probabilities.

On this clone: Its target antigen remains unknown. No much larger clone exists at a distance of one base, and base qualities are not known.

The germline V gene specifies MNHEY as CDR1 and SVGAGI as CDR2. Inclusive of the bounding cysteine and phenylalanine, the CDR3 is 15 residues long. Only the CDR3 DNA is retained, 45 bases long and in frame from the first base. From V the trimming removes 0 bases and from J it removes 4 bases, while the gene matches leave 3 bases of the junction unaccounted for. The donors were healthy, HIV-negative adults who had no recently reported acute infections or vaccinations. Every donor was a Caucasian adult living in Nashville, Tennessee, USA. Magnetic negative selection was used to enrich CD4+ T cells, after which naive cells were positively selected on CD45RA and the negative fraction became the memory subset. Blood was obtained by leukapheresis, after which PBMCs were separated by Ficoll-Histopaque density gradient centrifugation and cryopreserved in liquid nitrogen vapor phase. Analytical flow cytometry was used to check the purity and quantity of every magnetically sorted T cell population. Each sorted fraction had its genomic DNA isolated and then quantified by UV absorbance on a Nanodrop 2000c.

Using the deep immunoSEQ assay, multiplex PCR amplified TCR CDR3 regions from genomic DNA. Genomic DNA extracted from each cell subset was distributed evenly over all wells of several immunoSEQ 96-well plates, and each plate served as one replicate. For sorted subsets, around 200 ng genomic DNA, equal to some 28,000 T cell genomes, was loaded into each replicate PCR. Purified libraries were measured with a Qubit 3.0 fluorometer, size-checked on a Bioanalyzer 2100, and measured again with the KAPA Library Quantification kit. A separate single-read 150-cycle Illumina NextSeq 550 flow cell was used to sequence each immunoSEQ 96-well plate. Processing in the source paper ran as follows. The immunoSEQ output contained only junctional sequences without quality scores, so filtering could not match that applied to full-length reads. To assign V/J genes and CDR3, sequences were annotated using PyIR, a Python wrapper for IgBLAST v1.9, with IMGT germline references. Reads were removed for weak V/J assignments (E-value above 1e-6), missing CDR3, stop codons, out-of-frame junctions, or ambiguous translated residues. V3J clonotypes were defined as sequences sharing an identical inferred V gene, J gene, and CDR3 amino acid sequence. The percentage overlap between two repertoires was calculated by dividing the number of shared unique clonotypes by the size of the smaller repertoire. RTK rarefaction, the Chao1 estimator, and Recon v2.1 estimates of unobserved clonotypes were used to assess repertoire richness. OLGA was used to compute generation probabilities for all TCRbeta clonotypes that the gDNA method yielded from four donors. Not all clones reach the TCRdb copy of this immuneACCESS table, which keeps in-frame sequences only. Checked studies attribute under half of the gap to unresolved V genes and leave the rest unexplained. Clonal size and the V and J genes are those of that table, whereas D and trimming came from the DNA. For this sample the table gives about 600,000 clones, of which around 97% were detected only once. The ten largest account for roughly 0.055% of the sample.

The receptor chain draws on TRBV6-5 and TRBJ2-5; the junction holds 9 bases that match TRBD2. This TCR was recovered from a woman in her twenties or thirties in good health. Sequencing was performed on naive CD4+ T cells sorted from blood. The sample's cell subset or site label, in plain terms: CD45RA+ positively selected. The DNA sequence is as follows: TGTGCCAGCAGTTACTCGAGAGCGGGAGGAGAGACCCAGTACTTC. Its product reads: CASSYSRAGGETQYF.